The clone carrying this TCR beta chain was seen only a few times. Deep-level settings were used for running the assay. Method: immunoSEQ multiplex PCR; TCRdb's copy keeps in-frame clones and lacks some. The profile covers a few hundred thousand clones, with around 80% appearing a single time and over 9.5% taken by the ten largest. This entry belongs to a study of shared clonotypes between healthy human individuals. Trimming removed 4 bases at V and 5 bases at J, with 15 bases between. The CDR3 totals 13 residues. Germline V gene lookup returns CDR1 SQVTM and CDR2 ANQGSEA. Everyone who donated was a Caucasian adult who lived in Nashville, Tennessee. Genomic DNA of unsorted samples came from roughly 90 million PBMCs.

The material sequenced was PBMCs. This receptor was obtained from a woman in her thirties or forties in good health. Some clones in this sample may be carry-over from other donors' samples. The rearrangement links TRBV29-1 to TRBJ2-7; no firm D call. CDR3: CSVVIQSGHEQYF. Here the CDR3 DNA reads TGCAGCGTTGTCATCCAGAGTGGCCACGAGCAGTACTTC.